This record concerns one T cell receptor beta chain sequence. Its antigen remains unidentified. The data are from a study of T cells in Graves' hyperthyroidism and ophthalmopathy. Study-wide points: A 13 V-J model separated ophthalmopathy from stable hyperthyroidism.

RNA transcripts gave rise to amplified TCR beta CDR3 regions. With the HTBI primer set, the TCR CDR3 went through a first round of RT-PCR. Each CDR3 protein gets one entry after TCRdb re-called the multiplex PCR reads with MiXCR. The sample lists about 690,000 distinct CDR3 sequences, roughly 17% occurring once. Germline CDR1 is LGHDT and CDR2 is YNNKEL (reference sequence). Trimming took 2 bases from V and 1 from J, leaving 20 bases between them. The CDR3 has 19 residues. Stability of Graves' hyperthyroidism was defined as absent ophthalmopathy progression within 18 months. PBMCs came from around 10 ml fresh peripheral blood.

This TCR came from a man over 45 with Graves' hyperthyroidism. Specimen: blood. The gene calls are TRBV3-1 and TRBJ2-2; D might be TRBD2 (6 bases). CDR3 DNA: TGTGCCAGCAGCCAATGGGTCCAGGCCCGGGAGATGAACACCGGGGAGCTGTTTTTT. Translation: CASSQWVQAREMNTGELFF. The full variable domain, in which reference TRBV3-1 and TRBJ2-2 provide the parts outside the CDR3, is DTAVSQTPKYLVTQMGNDKSIKCEQNLGHDTMYWYKQDSKKFLKIMFSYNNKELIINETVPNRFSPKSPDKAHLNLHINSLELGDSAVYFCASSQWVQAREMNTGELFFGEGSRLTVL.